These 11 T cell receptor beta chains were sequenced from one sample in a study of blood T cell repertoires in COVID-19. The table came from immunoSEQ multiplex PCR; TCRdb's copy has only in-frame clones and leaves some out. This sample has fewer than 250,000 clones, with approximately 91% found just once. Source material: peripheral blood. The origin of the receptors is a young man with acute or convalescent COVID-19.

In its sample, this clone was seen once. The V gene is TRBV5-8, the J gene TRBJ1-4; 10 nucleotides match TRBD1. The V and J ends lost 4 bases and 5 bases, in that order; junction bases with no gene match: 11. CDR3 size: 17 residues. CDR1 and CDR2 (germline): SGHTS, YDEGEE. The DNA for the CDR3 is TGTGCCAGCAGCATCAGACAGGGGGCCCGGTTGAATGAAAAACTGTTTTTT. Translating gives CASSIRQGARLNEKLFF.

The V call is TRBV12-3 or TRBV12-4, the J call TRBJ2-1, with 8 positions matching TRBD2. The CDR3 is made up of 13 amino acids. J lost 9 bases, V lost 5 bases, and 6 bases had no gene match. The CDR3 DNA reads TGTGCCAGCAGTGCCGGGACTAGTCGTGAGCAGTTCTTC. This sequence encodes CASSAGTSREQFF.

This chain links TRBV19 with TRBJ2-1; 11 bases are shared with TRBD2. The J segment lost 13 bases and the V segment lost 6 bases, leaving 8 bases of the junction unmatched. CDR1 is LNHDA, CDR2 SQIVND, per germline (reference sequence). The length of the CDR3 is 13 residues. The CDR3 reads CASSLGLAGGQFF. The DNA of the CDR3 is TGTGCCAGTAGCCTAGGACTAGCGGGTGGACAGTTCTTC.

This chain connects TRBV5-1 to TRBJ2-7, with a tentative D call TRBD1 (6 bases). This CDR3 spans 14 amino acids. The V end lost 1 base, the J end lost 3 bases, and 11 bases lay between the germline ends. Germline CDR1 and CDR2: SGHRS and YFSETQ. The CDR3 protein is CASSLFKGVYEQYF. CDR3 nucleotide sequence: TGCGCCAGCAGCTTGTTTAAGGGGGTCTACGAGCAGTACTTC.

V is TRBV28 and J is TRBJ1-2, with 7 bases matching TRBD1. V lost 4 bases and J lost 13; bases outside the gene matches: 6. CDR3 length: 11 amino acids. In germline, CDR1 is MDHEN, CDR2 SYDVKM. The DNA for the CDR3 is TGTGCCAGCAGTTGGGACAGACAAATCACCTTC. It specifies CASSWDRQITF.

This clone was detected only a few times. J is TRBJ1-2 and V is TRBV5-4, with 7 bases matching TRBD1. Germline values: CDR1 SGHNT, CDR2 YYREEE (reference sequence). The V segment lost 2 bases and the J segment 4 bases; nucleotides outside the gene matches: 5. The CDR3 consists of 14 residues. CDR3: CASSFGGGAYGYTF. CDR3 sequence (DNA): TGTGCCAGCAGCTTTGGAGGGGGCGCCTATGGCTACACCTTC.

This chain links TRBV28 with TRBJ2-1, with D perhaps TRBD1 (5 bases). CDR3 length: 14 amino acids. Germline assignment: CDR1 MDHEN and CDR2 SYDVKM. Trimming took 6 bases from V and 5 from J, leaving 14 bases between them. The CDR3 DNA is TGTGCCAGCAGCTGGACAAACCTCGACAATGAGCAGTTCTTC. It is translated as CASSWTNLDNEQFF.

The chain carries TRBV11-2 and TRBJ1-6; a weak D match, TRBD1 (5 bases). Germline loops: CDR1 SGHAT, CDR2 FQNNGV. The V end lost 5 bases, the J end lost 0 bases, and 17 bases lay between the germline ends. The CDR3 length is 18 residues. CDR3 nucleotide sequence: TGTGCCAGCAGCCAAAGTTGGGGGGGTAGCTCCTATAATTCACCCCTCCACTTT. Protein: CASSQSWGGSSYNSPLHF.

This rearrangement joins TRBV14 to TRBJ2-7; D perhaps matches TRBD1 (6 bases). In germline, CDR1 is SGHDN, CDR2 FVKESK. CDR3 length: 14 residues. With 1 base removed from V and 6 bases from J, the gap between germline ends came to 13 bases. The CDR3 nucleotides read TGTGCCAGCAGCCAAGGGTGGGGGCCGGGCGAGCAGTACTTC. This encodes CASSQGWGPGEQYF. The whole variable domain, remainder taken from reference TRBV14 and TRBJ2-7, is EAGVTQFPSHSVIEKGQTVTLRCDPISGHDNLYWYRRVMGKEIKFLLHFVKESKQDESGMPNNRFLAERTGGTYSTLKVQPAELEDSGVYFCASSQGWGPGEQYFGPGTRLTVT.

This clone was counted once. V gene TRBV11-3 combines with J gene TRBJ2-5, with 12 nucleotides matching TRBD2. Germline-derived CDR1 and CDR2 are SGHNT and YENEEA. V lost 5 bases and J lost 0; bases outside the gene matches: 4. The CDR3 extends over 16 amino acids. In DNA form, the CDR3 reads TGTGCCAGCAGCCGAGGACTAGCGGGGTACCAAGAGACCCAGTACTTC. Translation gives CASSRGLAGYQETQYF.

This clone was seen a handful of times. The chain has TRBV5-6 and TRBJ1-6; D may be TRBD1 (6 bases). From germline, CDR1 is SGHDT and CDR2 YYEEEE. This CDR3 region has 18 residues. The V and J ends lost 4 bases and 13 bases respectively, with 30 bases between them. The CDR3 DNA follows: TGTGCCAGCAGCCGACCGGGACAAAACCTGAATACTCGGTGGCCCCTCCACTTT. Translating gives CASSRPGQNLNTRWPLHF.